The sequence of this TCR beta chain was determined in a study of spatial heterogeneity in lung cancer. Regarding the study as a whole: Mutation counts in tumors were tracked by counts of expanded intratumoral alpha and beta TCRs.

Time point: sample taken at primary tumor resection. This clonotype was detected ten times or more. What it binds is not known. Each CDR3 protein gets one entry after TCRdb re-called the 5' RACE reads with MiXCR. The sample includes about 9,800 distinct CDR3 sequences, roughly 6.3% of them seen just once. V was clipped by 7 bases and J by 3 bases, with 11 bases between them. CDR3 length: 13 residues. Germline V gene data show CDR1 as SGHTA and CDR2 as FQGNSA. The rearrangement uses TRBV7-2 and TRBJ2-3; D remains unclear. The TCR originated in a male donor with early-stage non-small cell lung cancer. This specimen was lung tumor tissue, taken at surgery. As DNA, the CDR3 is TGTGCCAGCAACAAAGCCCAGACAGATACGCAGTATTTT. Translating it yields CASNKAQTDTQYF.